The 29 T cell receptor beta chains presented below share a single source sample, sequenced in a study of cytomegalovirus exposure and HLA in healthy donors listed by TCRdb under 2017. The library was prepared using the immunoSEQ multiplex PCR assay. The multiplex PCR relied on a mix of 60 forward primers for TCR Vbeta segments and 13 reverse primers for TCR Jbeta segments. Imported from immuneACCESS, the table was reduced by TCRdb to in-frame sequences with V and J called. These copies leave out some clones; in studies compared against another copy, an unresolved V gene accounts for under half, and the cause of the remainder is not known. The sample table records just under 45,000 clones; around 53% of these occur just once. Around 5.8% of the sample comes from the top ten. Sequenced sample: PBMCs. These receptors originate from a man aged 55 to 70 in good health and CMV-seronegative.

The chain uses TRBV6-1 and TRBJ1-2; D is undetermined. CDR1 and CDR2 (germline): MNHNS, SASEGT. CDR3 length: 11 amino acids. Between the trimmed V and J ends, which lost 7 bases and 3 bases, there was a span of 6 bases. This CDR3 is CASKPDYGYTF. CDR3 nucleotides: TGTGCCAGCAAGCCTGACTATGGCTACACCTTC.

This clone was counted a few times. The rearrangement joins TRBV27 to TRBJ2-7; TRBD2 agrees at 8 bases. Unmatched junction bases numbered 13, after V lost 5 bases and J lost 7 bases. The CDR3 covers 15 residues. Germline V CDR1 and CDR2: MNHEY, SMNVEV (reference sequence). CDR3 bases: TGTGCCAGCAGTCCGAGATGGACTAGCTCCGGGGAGCAGTACTTC. Its protein is CASSPRWTSSGEQYF.

The chain joins TRBV7-8 to TRBJ1-2, with no clear D. The CDR3 loop spans 12 amino acids. Deletions cut 3 bases from V and 4 bases from J, with 6 bases between. CDR1 SGHVS and CDR2 FQNEAQ come from the germline V gene. CDR3 nucleotides: TGTGCCAGCAGCTTGCACAGCTATGGCTACACCTTC. Translation gives CASSLHSYGYTF. The variable domain in full, with the rest retrieved from reference TRBV7-8 and TRBJ1-2, is GAGVSQSPRYKVAKRGQDVALRCDPISGHVSLFWYQQALGQGPEFLTYFQNEAQLDKSGLPSDRFFAERPEGSVSTLKIQRTQQEDSAVYLCASSLHSYGYTFGSGTRLTVV.

The chain couples TRBV5-1 to TRBJ2-5, with D possibly matching TRBD2 (6 bases). Deletions cut 0 bases from V and 9 bases from J, with 9 bases between. CDR3 length: 12 residues. CDR1 is SGHRS and CDR2 is YFSETQ in the germline V gene. CDR3 sequence: CASSLGEDPQYF. The CDR3 DNA follows: TGCGCCAGCAGCTTGGGGGAGGATCCCCAGTACTTC.

This clone was observed a few times. The genes are TRBV10-1 and TRBJ1-5, with TRBD1 as a possible D gene (5 bases). This CDR3 is built from 15 residues. Germline CDR1 and CDR2: WNHNN and SYGVQD (reference sequence). Trimming removed 6 bases at V and 7 bases at J, with 19 bases between. CDR3 sequence: CASRSFWAKGQPQHF. The DNA of the CDR3 is TGCGCCAGCAGGAGCTTTTGGGCCAAGGGGCAGCCCCAGCATTTT.

With respect to this clone: Different DNA sequences within this sample yield the same CDR3. The chain joins TRBV25-1 to TRBJ2-3, with 7 bases that match TRBD1. Germline CDR1 and CDR2: MGHDK and SYGVNS. The junction had 4 bases not matched to a gene; V was cut back by 4 bases and J by 3 bases. This CDR3 region has 14 residues. The CDR3 DNA reads TGTGCCAGCAGTGTGACAGGGAGTACAGATACGCAGTATTTT. Translation: CASSVTGSTDTQYF.

This clone was detected a few times. V gene TRBV29-1 combines with J gene TRBJ1-2; 9 nucleotides align to TRBD1. The CDR3 is made up of 14 amino acids. The germline gives CDR1 SQVTM, CDR2 ANQGSEA. V lost 2 bases to trimming and J lost 8 bases; unmatched junction nucleotides: 9. CDR3 nucleotide sequence: TGCAGCGTTGAACGGGACAGGGAAGTCCAAGGCTACACCTTC. Translating it yields CSVERDREVQGYTF.

The CDR3 loop reads CASSLDPGRNEKLFF. The CDR3, as DNA: TGTGCCAGCAGCTTAGATCCAGGGCGAAACGAAAAACTGTTTTTT. The chain is built from TRBV7-8 and TRBJ1-4; possibly TRBD1 for D (5 bases). CDR3 length: 15 residues. CDR1 SGHVS and CDR2 FQNEAQ come from the germline V gene. The V gene lost 1 base and the J gene lost 8 bases, with 14 bases spanning the gap.

This clone was observed a few times. This chain links TRBV28 with TRBJ2-1; 8 positions agree with TRBD2. The CDR3 covers 16 residues. CDR1 and CDR2 (germline): MDHEN, SYDVKM. V lost 2 bases and J lost 6; bases outside the gene matches: 9. CDR3 bases: TGTGCCAGCAGTTTACCCGGGACTAGGCTTTTCAATGAGCAGTTCTTC. Protein product: CASSLPGTRLFNEQFF.

There are a few counts of this clone. The chain is built from TRBV19 and TRBJ2-3, with 8 bases identical to TRBD2. The CDR3 length is 14 residues. The V and J ends lost 5 bases and 3 bases, in that order; junction bases with no gene match: 4. Germline lookup yields CDR1 LNHDA and CDR2 SQIVND (reference sequence). CDR3 region: CASSASGRTDTQYF. CDR3 coding DNA: TGTGCCAGTAGTGCTAGCGGGCGGACAGATACGCAGTATTTT.

V gene TRBV5-1 combines with J gene TRBJ1-3; D uncertain. The V end lost 5 bases, the J end lost 0 bases, and 9 bases lay between the germline ends. Germline lookup yields CDR1 SGHRS and CDR2 YFSETQ. There are 14 residues in the CDR3. The CDR3 DNA reads TGCGCCAGCAGGGAGAGAACCTCTGGAAACACCATATATTTT. Amino acids: CASRERTSGNTIYF.

J is TRBJ2-7 and V is TRBV29-1; TRBD1 matches at 10 bases. This CDR3 is 15 amino acids long. From germline, CDR1 is SQVTM and CDR2 ANQGSEA. Trimming removed 3 bases from V and 4 bases from J; junction bases left unmatched: 9. CDR3 sequence: CSVDLGGQGRYEQYF. In DNA form, the CDR3 reads TGCAGCGTTGACCTGGGGGGACAGGGGCGGTACGAGCAGTACTTC.

The chain links TRBV5-1 to TRBJ2-3; 7 bases agree with TRBD1. J gave up 3 bases and V 6 bases, and 7 bases lay outside the gene matches. The CDR3 contains 14 residues. Germline CDR1 reads SGHRS; CDR2 reads YFSETQ. The CDR3: CASKTGIRTDTQYF. DNA for the CDR3: TGCGCCAGCAAGACAGGGATAAGGACAGATACGCAGTATTTT.

This clone was counted only a few times. This chain joins TRBV28 and TRBJ2-7; D not certain. This CDR3 is 11 amino acids long. V lost 6 bases, J lost 5 bases, and 8 bases lay in between. Germline assignment: CDR1 MDHEN and CDR2 SYDVKM. CDR3 loop: CASSSTHEQYF. CDR3 in DNA: TGTGCCAGCAGCTCTACCCACGAGCAGTACTTC.

V is TRBV9 and J is TRBJ2-7, with 7 bases identical to TRBD2. CDR1 and CDR2 (germline): SGDLS, YYNGEE. V gave up 0 bases and J gave up 1 base; unmatched junction bases: 1. The CDR3 covers 14 residues. CDR3 region: CASSVGSGSYEQYF. CDR3 DNA: TGTGCCAGCAGCGTAGGTAGCGGGTCCTACGAGCAGTACTTC.

This clone showed up just once. The rearrangement joins TRBV15 to TRBJ2-1; perhaps TRBD1 as D (6 bases). V was clipped by 4 bases and J by 10 bases, with 17 bases between them. This CDR3 comprises 14 residues. Germline V lookup: CDR1 LNHNV, CDR2 YYDKDF (reference sequence). CDR3: CATSKPRGSDEQFF. CDR3 nucleotides: TGTGCCACCAGCAAACCGAGGGGGTCGGACGAGCAGTTCTTC.

The rearrangement uses TRBV25-1 and TRBJ1-1; tentative D call: TRBD1 (5 bases). V was shortened by 3 bases and J by 10 bases, with 12 bases between the two germline ends. Germline loops: CDR1 MGHDK, CDR2 SYGVNS. CDR3 length: 12 amino acids. This CDR3 reads CASSDGGRIAFF. CDR3 nucleotide sequence: TGTGCCAGCAGTGACGGGGGTAGGATAGCTTTCTTT.

The V and J genes are TRBV7-9 and TRBJ2-1, with D possibly TRBD1 on 6 matching bases. Per the germline V gene, CDR1 is SEHNR and CDR2 is FQNEAQ (reference sequence). Trimming cost V 5 bases and J 7 bases, with 24 bases left between them. The CDR3 consists of 17 residues. CDR3 in amino acids: CASSPRGERGLGNEQFF. In nucleotides, the CDR3 is TGTGCCAGCAGCCCCAGGGGAGAAAGGGGATTGGGAAATGAGCAGTTCTTC.

This clone turned up a few times. The V call is TRBV4-1, the J call TRBJ1-5; TRBD1 matches 7 bases. CDR1 is MGHRA and CDR2 is YSYEKL in the germline V gene. The CDR3 runs 17 residues. V was clipped by 3 bases and J by 3 bases; unmatched bases: 11. CDR3 bases: TGCGCCAGCAGCCATCCGAGTACAGGGGCCCTCAATCAGCCCCAGCATTTT. Protein product: CASSHPSTGALNQPQHF.

This chain uses TRBV28 with TRBJ2-7, with a tentative D call TRBD2 (5 bases). Between the trimmed V and J ends, which lost 3 bases and 1 base, there was a span of 7 bases. CDR1 is MDHEN and CDR2 is SYDVKM in the germline V gene. The CDR3 totals 13 residues. DNA for the CDR3: TGTGCCAGCAGTTTTCCGGGATCCTACGAGCAGTACTTC. Protein product: CASSFPGSYEQYF.

This rearrangement joins TRBV30 to TRBJ1-3; D is uncertain. Deletions cut 2 bases from V and 0 bases from J, with 5 bases between. CDR1 and CDR2 (germline): GTSNPN, SVGIG (reference sequence). The CDR3 contains 13 residues. CDR3: CAWSLSSGNTIYF. The CDR3 nucleotides read TGTGCCTGGAGTCTGAGCTCTGGAAACACCATATATTTT.

This clone was seen a handful of times. The chain has TRBV5-1 and TRBJ1-2; 10 nucleotides align to TRBD1. CDR3 length: 17 residues. CDR1 is SGHRS and CDR2 is YFSETQ in the germline V gene. With V trimmed by 0 bases and J by 2 bases, 7 bases remained unmatched. Here the CDR3 reads CASSLEGTGDINYGYTF. The CDR3 coding sequence is TGCGCCAGCAGCTTGGAGGGGACAGGGGACATAAACTATGGCTACACCTTC. Full variable domain (outside the CDR3, taken from reference TRBV5-1 and TRBJ1-2): KAGVTQTPRYLIKTRGQQVTLSCSPISGHRSVSWYQQTPGQGLQFLFEYFSETQRNKGNFPGRFSGRQFSNSRSEMNVSTLELGDSALYLCASSLEGTGDINYGYTFGSGTRLTVV.

The chain uses TRBV6-5 and TRBJ2-1, with TRBD1 matching over 7 bases. From germline, CDR1 is MNHEY and CDR2 SVGAGI. V was pared by 7 bases and J by 12 bases, with 9 bases of the junction left unmatched. The CDR3 spans 12 residues. The CDR3 spells CASTRDRVTQFF. The CDR3 coding sequence is TGTGCCAGCACCCGCGACAGGGTAACGCAGTTCTTC.

The gene calls are TRBV10-3 and TRBJ1-2, with 10 bases matching TRBD1. After removal of 6 bases from V and 2 bases from J, the junction contained 3 bases not matched to a gene. Germline CDR1 and CDR2: ENHRY and SYGVKD. The CDR3 is made up of 14 amino acids. This CDR3 is CAISMGQGNYGYTF. Written as DNA, the CDR3 is TGTGCCATCAGCATGGGACAGGGGAACTATGGCTACACCTTC.

The genes are TRBV30 and TRBJ1-3; the match to TRBD1 covers 7 bases. This CDR3 has 15 residues. Germline V gene data show CDR1 as GTSNPN and CDR2 as SVGIG (reference sequence). The ends lost 1 base at V and 4 bases at J; junction bases unmatched: 7. CDR3 DNA sequence: TGTGCCTGGAGTGCAGACAGGGCGTCAGGAAACACCATATATTTT. Protein sequence: CAWSADRASGNTIYF. The full variable domain, completed using reference TRBV30 and TRBJ1-3, is SQTIHQWPATLVQPVGSPLSLECTVEGTSNPNLYWYRQAAGRGLQLLFYSVGIGQISSEVPQNLSASRPQDRQFILSSKKLLLSDSGFYLCAWSADRASGNTIYFGEGSWLTVV.

This chain uses TRBV30 with TRBJ1-2, with D possibly matching TRBD1 (6 bases). The CDR3 contains 13 residues. The germline gives CDR1 GTSNPN, CDR2 SVGIG (reference sequence). V lost 0 bases and J 8 bases, leaving 13 bases between the germline ends. The CDR3 spells CAWSVWGPGGYTF. The CDR3 DNA reads as TGTGCCTGGAGTGTCTGGGGGCCCGGGGGCTACACCTTC.

The chain links TRBV7-9 to TRBJ1-1; D ambiguous. V was trimmed by 4 bases and J by 5 bases, leaving 11 bases between them. Germline values: CDR1 SEHNR, CDR2 FQNEAQ (reference sequence). This CDR3 is built from 13 residues. The CDR3 spells CASSSFARTEAFF. The CDR3 bases are TGTGCCAGCAGCTCCTTCGCGAGGACTGAAGCTTTCTTT. The variable domain in full, completed from reference TRBV7-9 and TRBJ1-1, reads DTGVSQNPRHKITKRGQNVTFRCDPISEHNRLYWYRQTLGQGPEFLTYFQNEAQLEKSRLLSDRFSAERPKGSFSTLEIQRTEQGDSAMYLCASSSFARTEAFFGQGTRLTVV.

This chain joins TRBV30 and TRBJ2-7, with D possibly being TRBD1 (6 bases). V dropped 0 bases and J dropped 5 bases, with 14 bases sitting between them. This CDR3 is built from 14 residues. Germline CDR1 is GTSNPN and CDR2 is SVGIG (reference sequence). The CDR3 is CAWSVGTPIHEQYF. The DNA for the CDR3 is TGTGCCTGGAGTGTAGGGACACCAATTCACGAGCAGTACTTC. Together with reference TRBV30 and TRBJ2-7, the CDR3 gives the full variable domain: SQTIHQWPATLVQPVGSPLSLECTVEGTSNPNLYWYRQAAGRGLQLLFYSVGIGQISSEVPQNLSASRPQDRQFILSSKKLLLSDSGFYLCAWSVGTPIHEQYFGPGTRLTVT.

V gene TRBV5-8 combines with J gene TRBJ2-2, with 14 bases that match TRBD2. The V and J ends lost 3 bases and 8 bases, in that order; junction bases with no gene match: 15. This CDR3 is 19 amino acids long. Germline CDR1 reads SGHTS; CDR2 reads YDEGEE. The CDR3 nucleotides are TGTGCCAGCAGCTCCATGGGACTAGCGGGAGCCGCCGCATTGGGGGAGCTGTTTTTT. Translation gives CASSSMGLAGAAALGELFF.